The 20 T cell receptor beta chains below all came from one sample that was sequenced in a study of beta chain features in type 1 diabetes. The authors reverse transcribed all of the isolated RNA, so sequencing captured expressed TCRB transcripts. Assay: immunoSEQ multiplex PCR; the TCRdb copy retains only in-frame clones and omits some. The sample shows about 350,000 clones, less than 20% of them seen only once. Sequencing was carried out using naive CD4+ T cells from blood. Every receptor here comes from a young woman in good health.

The rearrangement links TRBV7-6 to TRBJ2-5, with D hard to call. Looked up from germline, CDR1 is SGHVS and CDR2 is FNYEAQ. The CDR3 has 12 amino acids. Trimming cost V 5 bases and J 0 bases, with 4 bases left between them. The CDR3 DNA reads as TGTGCCAGCAGCCTGTACCAAGAGACCCAGTACTTC. It translates to CASSLYQETQYF.

The J gene is TRBJ1-2, the V gene TRBV4-2; D might be TRBD1 (5 bases). The CDR3 has 14 amino acids. The V end lost 4 bases, the J end lost 1 base, and 10 bases lay between the germline ends. CDR1 is LGHNA, CDR2 YNFKEQ, per germline. The CDR3, as DNA: TGTGCCAGCAGCCCGGGACTGAATAACTATGGCTACACCTTC. It is translated as CASSPGLNNYGYTF.

This clone was seen more than once but under ten times. The chain couples TRBV7-2 to TRBJ2-5, with 14 bases matching TRBD2. J gave up 6 bases and V 4 bases, and 10 bases lay outside the gene matches. The CDR3 is 17 amino acids. Germline values: CDR1 SGHTA, CDR2 FQGNSA. The CDR3 is CASSSQLGTSGGQTQYF. In DNA form, the CDR3 reads TGTGCCAGCAGCTCCCAACTTGGGACTAGCGGGGGACAGACCCAGTACTTC.

The chain is built from TRBV2 and TRBJ2-1; 8 positions agree with TRBD1. The CDR3 runs 14 residues. J lost 10 bases, V lost 3 bases, and 8 bases had no gene match. Germline CDR1 and CDR2: SNHLY and FYNNEI. The CDR3: CASSETGDRWEQFF. In DNA form, the CDR3 reads TGTGCCAGCAGTGAGACAGGGGACAGATGGGAGCAGTTCTTC.

This clone turned up a few times. The V call is TRBV11-2, the J call TRBJ2-7, with D uncertain. Germline CDR1 and CDR2: SGHAT and FQNNGV. V dropped 2 bases and J dropped 5 bases, with 16 bases sitting between them. CDR3 length: 15 amino acids. The chain's CDR3 is CASSLLGVRSDEQYF. Here the CDR3 DNA reads TGTGCCAGCAGCTTACTTGGTGTGAGGTCCGACGAGCAGTACTTC.

The table lists this clone with a few counts. The chain is built from TRBV5-1 and TRBJ2-7; possibly TRBD2 for D (5 bases). Trimming left V 1 base short and J 5 bases short, with 10 bases between. This CDR3 has 13 amino acids. Germline-derived CDR1 and CDR2 are SGHRS and YFSETQ. In DNA, the CDR3 is TGCGCCAGCAGCTTGCCGGGGTTGGACGAGCAGTACTTC. Amino acid sequence: CASSLPGLDEQYF.

This clone has more than one count but fewer than ten. The V gene is TRBV4-3, the J gene TRBJ2-3; a weak D match, TRBD1 (6 bases). Germline V gene lookup returns CDR1 LGHNA and CDR2 YSLEER. V was clipped by 2 bases and J by 4 bases, with 13 bases between them. CDR3 size: 15 residues. CDR3 bases: TGCGCCAGCAGCCAACCAGGGGCGAATGCAGATACGCAGTATTTT. Amino acids: CASSQPGANADTQYF.

There are a few counts of this clone. The J gene is TRBJ2-3, the V gene TRBV5-1; TRBD2 matches 10 bases. The CDR3 length is 14 residues. V shed 7 bases and J 0 bases; nucleotides not matched to a gene: 2. The germline gives CDR1 SGHRS, CDR2 YFSETQ. CDR3 region: CASLAGASTDTQYF. For the CDR3, the DNA is TGCGCCAGCCTAGCGGGGGCTAGCACAGATACGCAGTATTTT.

The CDR3 sequence is CASSQILSIPSGANVLTF. The CDR3 DNA follows: TGTGCCAGCAGCCAAATACTCTCAATTCCCTCTGGGGCCAACGTCCTGACTTTC. The rearrangement links TRBV14 to TRBJ2-6; no clear D. V was trimmed by 2 bases and J by 0 bases, leaving 14 bases between them. This CDR3 comprises 18 residues. Looked up from germline, CDR1 is SGHDN and CDR2 is FVKESK.

The rearrangement links TRBV6-7 to TRBJ2-7; tentatively, D is TRBD1 (6 bases). TRBV6-7 is classed as an ORF, of uncertain function. This CDR3 is built from 16 residues. The ends were cut back, 2 bases at V and 3 bases at J, with 17 bases in the middle. CDR3 residues: CASSYRPDSLLYEQYF. In DNA form, the CDR3 reads TGTGCCAGCAGTTACCGCCCGGACAGCCTTCTCTACGAGCAGTACTTC.

This clone was counted between two and nine times. The chain employs TRBV7-9 and TRBJ2-3, with 7 nucleotides matching TRBD1. Germline loops: CDR1 SEHNR, CDR2 FQNEAQ (reference sequence). V was pared by 5 bases and J by 0 bases, with 5 bases of the junction left unmatched. This CDR3 has 15 amino acids. The CDR3 loop is CASSIYRGSTDTQYF. CDR3 DNA: TGTGCCAGCAGCATCTACAGGGGAAGCACAGATACGCAGTATTTT.

Comments on this clone: This CDR3 is also generated by other DNA sequences in the sample. V usage is TRBV19 and J usage is TRBJ2-1; weak D call: TRBD2 (6 bases). The V end lost 5 bases, the J end lost 0 bases, and 8 bases lay between the germline ends. Germline CDR1 LNHDA, CDR2 SQIVND (reference sequence). The CDR3 is 14 amino acids. The CDR3 DNA sequence: TGTGCCAGTAGTGGCGGGGTCTCCTACAATGAGCAGTTCTTC. Amino acids: CASSGGVSYNEQFF.

This clone was seen a few times. The sample contains more than one DNA sequence encoding this CDR3. The chain links TRBV30 to TRBJ1-1; D not resolved. This CDR3 is built from 11 residues. In germline, CDR1 is GTSNPN, CDR2 SVGIG (reference sequence). V was trimmed by 8 bases and J by 5 bases, leaving 12 bases between them. The DNA of the CDR3 is TGTGCCAGAGGGAGGGAGACTGAAGCTTTCTTT. The encoded protein is CARGRETEAFF.

This sequence joins TRBV5-1 and TRBJ2-5, with D hard to call. The CDR3 is made up of 14 amino acids. The V gene lost 6 bases and the J gene lost 5 bases, with 17 bases spanning the gap. Germline values: CDR1 SGHRS, CDR2 YFSETQ. The CDR3 is CASKTRIHGETQYF. The CDR3, as DNA: TGCGCCAGCAAAACACGGATTCACGGGGAGACCCAGTACTTC.

This clone was recorded a few times. The chain combines TRBV7-2 with TRBJ2-5; 14 nucleotides align to TRBD2. The CDR3 loop spans 16 amino acids. V lost 5 bases and J lost 6; bases outside the gene matches: 8. Germline-derived CDR1 and CDR2 are SGHTA and FQGNSA. This chain's CDR3 is CASSPPTSGRGKTQYF. The CDR3 nucleotides read TGTGCCAGCAGCCCCCCGACTAGCGGGAGGGGCAAGACCCAGTACTTC.

This rearrangement joins TRBV9 to TRBJ2-2, with 7 bases aligning to TRBD1. V gave up 0 bases and J gave up 4 bases; unmatched junction bases: 6. The CDR3 spans 16 residues. The germline CDR1 and CDR2 sequences are SGDLS and YYNGEE. The chain's CDR3 is CASSVGKGGGTGELFF. For the CDR3, the DNA is TGTGCCAGCAGCGTAGGAAAAGGGGGCGGCACCGGGGAGCTGTTTTTT.

This rearrangement joins TRBV12-5 to TRBJ1-6; D is undetermined. Trimming removed 2 bases at V and 8 bases at J, with 4 bases between. Per the germline V gene, CDR1 is LGHNT and CDR2 is FRNRAP. This CDR3 has 12 amino acids. CDR3 residues: CASGLPYSPLHF. In nucleotides, the CDR3 is TGTGCTAGTGGTTTGCCCTATTCACCCCTCCACTTT.

This clone was seen a few times. V gene TRBV7-9 combines with J gene TRBJ2-7; perhaps TRBD2 as D (5 bases). CDR1 is SEHNR and CDR2 is FQNEAQ in the germline V gene (reference sequence). Trimming took 5 bases from V and 0 from J, leaving 17 bases between them. CDR3 length equals 16 residues. CDR3 sequence (DNA): TGTGCCAGCAGCCCCCTCCCCCGGGGAAGCTCCTACGAGCAGTACTTC. Translating it yields CASSPLPRGSSYEQYF.

This chain links TRBV18 with TRBJ1-2; 8 bases agree with TRBD1. Germline V lookup: CDR1 KGHSH, CDR2 LQKENI. The trim removed 3 bases at V and 8 bases at J, leaving 5 bases unmatched. The CDR3 totals 13 residues. The CDR3 region has the DNA TGTGCCAGCTCACCCGGGGACAGGCGCGGCTACACCTTC. Amino acid sequence: CASSPGDRRGYTF.

This clone was counted between two and nine times. This same CDR3 is encoded by further DNA sequences in the sample. The rearrangement joins TRBV5-1 to TRBJ1-2; unclear D gene. Trimming stripped 0 bases from V and 2 bases from J, with 5 bases between. The CDR3 loop spans 13 amino acids. The germline V gene has CDR1 SGHRS and CDR2 YFSETQ. The CDR3 region has the DNA TGCGCCAGCAGCTTGGGTGAGAACTATGGCTACACCTTC. Its translation is CASSLGENYGYTF.